Included here is one T cell receptor (beta chain) sequence, with context. The sample is drawn from a study of CD8+ T cells in alopecia areata. Study-level information: In an open-label trial, patients got 5 to 10 mg tofacitinib twice daily.

The authors extracted RNA and reverse transcribed it into cDNA as the sequencing template. Produced via immunoSEQ multiplex PCR; TCRdb's table is partial and in-frame only. The sample lists more than 200,000 clones, under 70% occurring once. The length of the CDR3 is 14 residues. CDR1 and CDR2 from the germline V gene are PRHDT and FYEKMQ (reference sequence). Trimming removed 5 bases from V and 8 bases from J, with 16 bases in between. Material: CD4+ T cells sorted from blood, obtained at week 0. The sequence derives from a human donor with alopecia areata. The rearrangement joins TRBV13 to TRBJ2-1; no firm D call. CDR3 DNA sequence: TGTGCCAGCAGCCCCCTCTTCAGGCGCGATGAGCAGTTCTTC. This encodes CASSPLFRRDEQFF.